The T cell receptor beta chain under discussion was sequenced for a study of identical twins. TCRdb re-derived calls from the 5' RACE reads in MiXCR, one entry per CDR3 protein. The sample has around 490,000 distinct CDR3 sequences, about 15% seen once. The CDR3 covers 15 residues. CDR1 and CDR2 from the germline V gene are SNHLY and FYNNEI. V shed 6 bases, J shed 5 bases, and the junction held 10 bases outside the gene matches. This clonotype was seen a handful of times. The same data also contributed to another study, on yellow fever vaccine responses in identical twins.

Sequenced: CD4+ T cells sorted from blood. The sequence derives from a woman younger than 35 in good health. V is TRBV2 and J is TRBJ2-1; 7 bases are a match to TRBD2. The CDR3 bases are TGTGCCAGCAGACGAAGCGGGACTACAAACAATGAGCAGTTCTTC. Its protein is CASRRSGTTNNEQFF.